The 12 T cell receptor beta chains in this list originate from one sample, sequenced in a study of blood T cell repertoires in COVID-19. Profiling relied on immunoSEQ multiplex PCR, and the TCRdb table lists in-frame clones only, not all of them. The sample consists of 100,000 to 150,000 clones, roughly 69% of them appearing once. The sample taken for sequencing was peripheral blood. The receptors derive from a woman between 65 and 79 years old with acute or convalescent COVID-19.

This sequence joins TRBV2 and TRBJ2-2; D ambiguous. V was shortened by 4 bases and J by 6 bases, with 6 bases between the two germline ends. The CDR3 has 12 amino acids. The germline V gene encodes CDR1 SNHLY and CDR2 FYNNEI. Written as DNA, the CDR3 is TGTGCCAGCAGTGTAGATTCCGGGGAGCTGTTTTTT. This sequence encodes CASSVDSGELFF. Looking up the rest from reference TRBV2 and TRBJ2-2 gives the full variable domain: EPEVTQTPSHQVTQMGQEVILRCVPISNHLYFYWYRQILGQKVEFLVSFYNNEISEKSEIFDDQFSVERPDGSNFTLKIRSTKLEDSAMYFCASSVDSGELFFGEGSRLTVL.

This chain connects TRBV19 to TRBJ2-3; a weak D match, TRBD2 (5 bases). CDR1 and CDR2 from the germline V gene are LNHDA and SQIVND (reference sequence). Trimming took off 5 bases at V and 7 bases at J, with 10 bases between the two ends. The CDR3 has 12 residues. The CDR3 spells CASSVRDHTQYF. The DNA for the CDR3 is TGTGCCAGTAGTGTCCGGGATCATACGCAGTATTTT.

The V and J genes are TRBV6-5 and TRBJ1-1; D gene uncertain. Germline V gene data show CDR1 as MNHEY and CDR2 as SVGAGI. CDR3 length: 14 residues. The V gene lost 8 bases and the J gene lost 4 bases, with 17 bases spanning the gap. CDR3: CASVFSGGFTEAFF. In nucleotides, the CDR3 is TGTGCCAGCGTTTTCTCGGGAGGTTTCACTGAAGCTTTCTTT.

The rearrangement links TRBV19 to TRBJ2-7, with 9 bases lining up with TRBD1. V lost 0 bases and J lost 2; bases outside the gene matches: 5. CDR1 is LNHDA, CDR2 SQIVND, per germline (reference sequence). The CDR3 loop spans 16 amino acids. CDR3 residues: CASSIDLGTGTYEQYF. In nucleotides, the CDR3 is TGTGCCAGTAGTATAGATCTTGGGACAGGGACCTACGAGCAGTACTTC. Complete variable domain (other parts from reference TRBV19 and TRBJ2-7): DGGITQSPKYLFRKEGQNVTLSCEQNLNHDAMYWYRQDPGQGLRLIYYSQIVNDFQKGDIAEGYSVSREKKESFPLTVTSAQKNPTAFYLCASSIDLGTGTYEQYFGPGTRLTVT.

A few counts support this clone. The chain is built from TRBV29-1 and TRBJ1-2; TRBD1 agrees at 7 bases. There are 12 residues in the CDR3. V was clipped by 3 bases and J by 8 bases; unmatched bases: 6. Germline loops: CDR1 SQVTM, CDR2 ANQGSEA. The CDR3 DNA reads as TGCAGCGTTGACGCGACAGGGCCAGGCTACACCTTC. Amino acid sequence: CSVDATGPGYTF.

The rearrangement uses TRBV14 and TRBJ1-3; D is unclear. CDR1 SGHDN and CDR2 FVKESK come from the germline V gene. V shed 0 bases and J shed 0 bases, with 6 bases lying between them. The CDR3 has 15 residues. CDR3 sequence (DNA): TGTGCCAGCAGCCAAGATCAGTTCTCTGGAAACACCATATATTTT. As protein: CASSQDQFSGNTIYF.

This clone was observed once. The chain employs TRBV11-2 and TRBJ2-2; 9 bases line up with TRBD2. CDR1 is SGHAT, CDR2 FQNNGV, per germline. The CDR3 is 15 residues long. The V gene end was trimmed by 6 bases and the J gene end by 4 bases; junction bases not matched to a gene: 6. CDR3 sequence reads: CASRIAGATTGELFF. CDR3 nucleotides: TGTGCCAGCAGGATAGCGGGGGCAACCACCGGGGAGCTGTTTTTT.

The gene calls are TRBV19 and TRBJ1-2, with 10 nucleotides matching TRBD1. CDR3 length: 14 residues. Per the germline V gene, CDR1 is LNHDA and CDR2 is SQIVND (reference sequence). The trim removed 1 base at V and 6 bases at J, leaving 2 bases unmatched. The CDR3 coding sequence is TGTGCCAGTAGTATAGGCGACAGGGGGCATGGCTACACCTTC. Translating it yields CASSIGDRGHGYTF.

This CDR3 reads CASSPGTASEAFF. The CDR3 DNA reads as TGTGCCAGTAGTCCCGGGACAGCAAGTGAAGCTTTCTTT. V gene TRBV19 combines with J gene TRBJ1-1, with 7 bases fitting TRBD1. This CDR3 spans 13 amino acids. V gave up 5 bases and J gave up 7 bases; unmatched junction bases: 7. Looked up from germline, CDR1 is LNHDA and CDR2 is SQIVND (reference sequence).

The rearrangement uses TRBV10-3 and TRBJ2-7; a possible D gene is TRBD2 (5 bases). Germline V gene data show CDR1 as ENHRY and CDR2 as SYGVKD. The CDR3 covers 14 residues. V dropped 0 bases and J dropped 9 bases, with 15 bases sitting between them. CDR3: CAISESSREFGQYF. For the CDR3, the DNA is TGTGCCATCAGTGAGTCGTCACGGGAATTCGGGCAGTACTTC.

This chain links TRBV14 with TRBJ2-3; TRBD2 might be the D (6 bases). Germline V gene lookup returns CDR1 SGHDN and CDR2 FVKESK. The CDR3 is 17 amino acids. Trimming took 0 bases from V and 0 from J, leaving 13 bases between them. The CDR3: CASSQDRDFLSTDTQYF. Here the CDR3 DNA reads TGTGCCAGCAGCCAAGATAGGGACTTCCTTAGCACAGATACGCAGTATTTT.

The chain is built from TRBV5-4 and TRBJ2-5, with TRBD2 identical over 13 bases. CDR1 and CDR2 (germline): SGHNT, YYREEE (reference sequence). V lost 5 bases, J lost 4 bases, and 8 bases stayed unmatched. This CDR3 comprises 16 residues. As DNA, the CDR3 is TGTGCCAGCAGACCCGGGACTAGCGGGATAGGAGAGACCCAGTACTTC. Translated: CASRPGTSGIGETQYF.